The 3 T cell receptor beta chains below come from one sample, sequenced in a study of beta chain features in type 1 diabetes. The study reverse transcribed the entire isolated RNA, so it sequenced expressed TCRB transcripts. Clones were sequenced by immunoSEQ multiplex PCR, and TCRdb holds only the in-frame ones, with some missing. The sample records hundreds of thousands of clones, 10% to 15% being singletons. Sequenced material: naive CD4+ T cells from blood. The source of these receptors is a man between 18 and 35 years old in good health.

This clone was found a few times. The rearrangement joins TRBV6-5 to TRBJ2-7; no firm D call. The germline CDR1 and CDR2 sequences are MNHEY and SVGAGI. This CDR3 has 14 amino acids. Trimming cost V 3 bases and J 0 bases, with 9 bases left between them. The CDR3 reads CASSYSVSSYEQYF. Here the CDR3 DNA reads TGTGCCAGCAGTTATTCAGTAAGCTCCTACGAGCAGTACTTC.

CDR3 DNA: TGTGCCAGCAGCCTCAGACAGGGGTCGAACACTGAAGCTTTCTTT. Translating gives CASSLRQGSNTEAFF. V and J are TRBV7-2 and TRBJ1-1; 8 positions match TRBD1. The CDR3 spans 15 residues. V lost 5 bases to trimming and J lost 1 base; unmatched junction nucleotides: 6. The germline CDR1 and CDR2 sequences are SGHTA and FQGNSA.

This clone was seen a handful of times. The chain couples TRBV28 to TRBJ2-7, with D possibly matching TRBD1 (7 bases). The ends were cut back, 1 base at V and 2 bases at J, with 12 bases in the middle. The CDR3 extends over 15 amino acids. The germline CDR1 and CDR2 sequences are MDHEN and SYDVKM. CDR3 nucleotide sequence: TGTGCCAGCAGTTTATCGTGGAGGGGGCCCTACGAGCAGTACTTC. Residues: CASSLSWRGPYEQYF.